These 28 T cell receptor beta chains came from one sample sequenced in a study of T-cell memory formation after mild COVID-19 (dated by TCRdb to about 2021). Library preparation employed 5' RACE. Sequencing was performed on an Illumina NovaSeq 6000. Using fastp at Q25 and MiXCR, TCRdb reprocessed the public reads and kept productive beta chains. Duplicate CDR3 protein sequences are folded into a single record with the most common DNA and genes. This sample comprises about 270,000 distinct CDR3 sequences, under 20% of them detected only once. Approximately 25% of the sample belongs to the ten largest clones. Sequences were obtained from PBMCs or a T cell subset sorted from them (not recorded which). Receptors originate from a man between 18 and 29 years old who had mild COVID-19 (a few samples of this study predate the infection). The sample titles of this study are shuffled in the database, so cell type and time point are left out; the donor was told from shared clones.

V usage is TRBV27 and J usage is TRBJ2-1; D possibly corresponds to TRBD2 (6 bases). There are 14 residues in the CDR3. Per germline, CDR1 MNHEY and CDR2 SMNVEV (reference sequence). The germline V and J ends were trimmed by 4 bases and 4 bases, with 11 bases remaining between them. CDR3 amino acids: CASSYGGWYNEQFF. DNA of the CDR3: TGTGCCAGCAGTTATGGGGGGTGGTACAATGAGCAGTTCTTC.

This clonotype came up a few times. The chain combines TRBV4-1 with TRBJ1-5; weak D call: TRBD1 (6 bases). The CDR3 is 15 residues long. V lost 1 base and J 5 bases, leaving 12 bases between the germline ends. The germline gives CDR1 MGHRA, CDR2 YSYEKL. The CDR3, as DNA: TGCGCCAGCAGCCAAGGGGGGGCACCTTATCAGCCCCAGCATTTT. This encodes CASSQGGAPYQPQHF.

This clonotype has just a few counts. V and J are TRBV20-1 and TRBJ1-6; 7 nucleotides match TRBD1. V shed 1 base and J 8 bases; nucleotides not matched to a gene: 5. Looked up from germline, CDR1 is DFQATT and CDR2 is SNEGSKA (reference sequence). This CDR3 has 14 residues. CDR3 sequence (DNA): TGCAGTGCTAGAGCCGGGACAGACGATTCACCCCTCCACTTT. Protein: CSARAGTDDSPLHF.

The chain employs TRBV27 and TRBJ2-3, with D unresolved. This CDR3 is 15 amino acids long. V lost 2 bases and J 2 bases, leaving 11 bases between the germline ends. The germline V gene encodes CDR1 MNHEY and CDR2 SMNVEV (reference sequence). The CDR3 DNA is TGTGCCAGCAGTTTAGGATACCCAAACACAGATACGCAGTATTTT. It encodes CASSLGYPNTDTQYF.

The V and J genes are TRBV29-1 and TRBJ2-3, with D tentatively TRBD2 (5 bases). Germline CDR1 SQVTM, CDR2 ANQGSEA. The CDR3 covers 12 residues. V gave up 4 bases and J gave up 5 bases, with 10 bases separating them. The chain's CDR3 is CSVGLAVDTQYF. The CDR3 DNA sequence: TGCAGCGTTGGGCTAGCAGTAGATACGCAGTATTTT.

This clonotype showed up just a few times. This rearrangement joins TRBV10-3 to TRBJ2-7; D is unresolved. There are 12 residues in the CDR3. Trimming pared 3 bases from V and 1 base from J, leaving 4 bases between. Per germline, CDR1 ENHRY and CDR2 SYGVKD. CDR3 sequence reads: CAISDPSYEQYF. In DNA, the CDR3 is TGTGCCATCAGTGATCCATCCTACGAGCAGTACTTC.

This clonotype was counted ten times or more. This chain connects TRBV6-1 to TRBJ2-5; 12 bases fit TRBD2. CDR3 size: 15 residues. Germline values: CDR1 MNHNS, CDR2 SASEGT. V dropped 2 bases and J dropped 2; count of bases not matched to a gene: 0. CDR3: CASSELAGGQETQYF. In nucleotides, the CDR3 is TGTGCCAGCAGTGAACTAGCGGGGGGGCAAGAGACCCAGTACTTC.

This clonotype was detected many times. The V gene is TRBV5-1, the J gene TRBJ2-3; TRBD2 matches 8 bases. The CDR3 runs to 15 residues. Germline V lookup: CDR1 SGHRS, CDR2 YFSETQ. V lost 3 bases and J lost 3; bases outside the gene matches: 6. CDR3 in DNA: TGCGCCAGCAGCTCGGACGGGGGGGCTACAGATACGCAGTATTTT. It encodes CASSSDGGATDTQYF.

The rearrangement links TRBV6-5 to TRBJ1-2; the match to TRBD1 covers 10 bases. In germline, CDR1 is MNHEY, CDR2 SVGAGI. V shed 6 bases and J 1 base; nucleotides not matched to a gene: 5. This CDR3 is 15 amino acids long. CDR3 nucleotide sequence: TGTGCCAGCAGACGGACAGGGGGAGTTAACTATGGCTACACCTTC. It specifies CASRRTGGVNYGYTF.

The sample holds a few counts of this clonotype. V and J are TRBV12-3 or TRBV12-4 and TRBJ1-2, with unresolved D. This CDR3 region has 13 residues. The V end was cut by 3 bases, the J end by 3 bases, with 8 bases between. The CDR3 nucleotides read TGTGCCAGCAGTTTCACGGGTGACTATGGCTACACCTTC. Translated, it gives CASSFTGDYGYTF.

This clonotype has at least ten counts. This chain uses TRBV5-1 with TRBJ2-3; D might be TRBD1 (6 bases). The CDR3 is 14 amino acids. The germline V and J ends were trimmed by 0 bases and 2 bases, with 7 bases remaining between them. Per germline, CDR1 SGHRS and CDR2 YFSETQ. DNA of the CDR3: TGCGCCAGCAGCTTGGGGGGGCCCACAGATACGCAGTATTTT. It is translated as CASSLGGPTDTQYF.

The rearrangement uses TRBV19 and TRBJ1-6; D is perhaps TRBD1 (6 bases). CDR1 LNHDA and CDR2 SQIVND come from the germline V gene (reference sequence). The CDR3 totals 16 residues. The V gene lost 3 bases and the J gene lost 7 bases, with 16 bases spanning the gap. The CDR3 DNA is TGTGCCAGTAGTATCCAAACAGGGCTGCAAAATTCACCCCTCCACTTT. This encodes CASSIQTGLQNSPLHF.

The table lists this clonotype with a few counts. The chain combines TRBV7-9 with TRBJ2-5; TRBD2 matches 9 bases. After removal of 5 bases from V and 4 bases from J, the junction contained 8 bases not matched to a gene. The CDR3 runs to 15 residues. CDR1 is SEHNR and CDR2 is FQNEAQ in the germline V gene (reference sequence). The CDR3 is CASSAGLRGGETQYF. Written as DNA, the CDR3 is TGTGCCAGCAGCGCGGGGCTGCGGGGGGGAGAGACCCAGTACTTC.

V usage is TRBV20-1 and J usage is TRBJ2-6; unclear D gene. CDR1 is DFQATT, CDR2 SNEGSKA, per germline (reference sequence). The V and J ends lost 3 bases and 0 bases respectively, with 6 bases between them. CDR3 length equals 14 residues. CDR3 residues: CSASPGSGANVLTF. The CDR3 nucleotides read TGCAGTGCTAGCCCCGGCTCTGGGGCCAACGTCCTGACTTTC.

Only a few counts were recorded for this clonotype. The rearrangement uses TRBV20-1 and TRBJ1-6; 10 bases fit TRBD1. CDR1 is DFQATT and CDR2 is SNEGSKA in the germline V gene (reference sequence). The V gene end was trimmed by 3 bases and the J gene end by 10 bases; junction bases not matched to a gene: 12. This CDR3 spans 16 amino acids. Here the CDR3 DNA reads TGCAGTGCTAGCAGACGAAGGACAGGGGGGTTCTCACCCCTCCACTTT. Amino acids: CSASRRRTGGFSPLHF.

The V call is TRBV11-2, the J call TRBJ2-7; 11 bases fit TRBD2. V trimming: 5 bases; J trimming: 4 bases; junction bases outside the gene matches: 10. The CDR3 consists of 16 residues. Per germline, CDR1 SGHAT and CDR2 FQNNGV. The CDR3: CASSQYTSGGAYEQYF. CDR3 in DNA: TGTGCCAGCAGCCAATATACTAGCGGGGGAGCGTACGAGCAGTACTTC. Complete variable domain (other parts from reference TRBV11-2 and TRBJ2-7): EAGVAQSPRYKIIEKRQSVAFWCNPISGHATLYWYQQILGQGPKLLIQFQNNGVVDDSQLPKDRFSAERLKGVDSTLKIQPAKLEDSAVYLCASSQYTSGGAYEQYFGPGTRLTVT.

In its sample, this clonotype was seen a few times. The CDR3 loop is CASSRRRTRETQYF. As DNA, the CDR3 is TGTGCCAGCAGCCGCAGACGGACCCGGGAGACCCAGTACTTC. The genes are TRBV11-2 and TRBJ2-5; D is ambiguous. The V gene lost 5 bases and the J gene lost 5 bases, with 15 bases spanning the gap. Germline CDR1 is SGHAT and CDR2 is FQNNGV. The CDR3 is 14 amino acids. Together with reference TRBV11-2 and TRBJ2-5, the CDR3 gives the full variable domain: EAGVAQSPRYKIIEKRQSVAFWCNPISGHATLYWYQQILGQGPKLLIQFQNNGVVDDSQLPKDRFSAERLKGVDSTLKIQPAKLEDSAVYLCASSRRRTRETQYFGPGTRLLVL.

This clonotype was picked up a small number of times. The V gene is TRBV6-2 or TRBV6-3, the J gene TRBJ2-3; D gene ambiguous. Germline V lookup: CDR1 MNHEY, CDR2 SVGEGT. Trimming cost V 2 bases and J 3 bases, with 15 bases left between them. The CDR3 consists of 16 residues. For the CDR3, the DNA is TGTGCCAGCAGTTACGGGCATATGGAAAGGACAGATACGCAGTATTTT. Its protein is CASSYGHMERTDTQYF.

There are a few counts of this clonotype. The genes are TRBV12-3 or TRBV12-4 and TRBJ2-7, with D unclear. The CDR3 contains 14 residues. Trimming removed 4 bases at V and 2 bases at J, with 12 bases between. Here the CDR3 reads CASSYLFGPYEQYF. CDR3 nucleotides: TGTGCCAGCAGTTATCTTTTCGGTCCCTACGAGCAGTACTTC.

The chain uses TRBV6-6 and TRBJ2-7, with TRBD1 as a possible D gene (6 bases). The CDR3 runs 16 residues. Trimming stripped 5 bases from V and 0 bases from J, with 17 bases between. Germline V gives CDR1 MNHNY, CDR2 SVGAGI (reference sequence). CDR3 region: CASSQPTGPYSYEQYV. The CDR3 region has the DNA TGTGCCAGCAGTCAACCTACAGGGCCCTACTCCTACGAGCAGTACGTC.

In DNA form, the CDR3 reads TGTGCCACCAGTGACTATGGGATAACCGGGGAGCTGTTTTTT. Translating gives CATSDYGITGELFF. The V and J genes are TRBV24-1 and TRBJ2-2; D not certain. The CDR3 covers 14 residues. CDR1 is KGHDR and CDR2 is SFDVKD in the germline V gene. Trimming removed 4 bases from V and 5 bases from J, with 10 bases in between.

The V and J genes are TRBV6-5 and TRBJ1-1, with D hard to call. V was clipped by 8 bases and J by 5 bases, with 18 bases between them. Looked up from germline, CDR1 is MNHEY and CDR2 is SVGAGI. The CDR3 has 14 residues. The CDR3 protein is CASSSRTARTEAFF. The CDR3, as DNA: TGTGCCAGCTCATCGAGGACCGCTCGAACTGAAGCTTTCTTT.

This clonotype was seen repeatedly, ten times or more. The chain uses TRBV7-3 and TRBJ2-1; perhaps TRBD1 as D (5 bases). The CDR3 runs to 16 residues. Per germline, CDR1 SGHTA and CDR2 FQGTGA. V dropped 1 base and J dropped 0 bases, with 10 bases sitting between them. The CDR3 DNA reads as TGTGCCAGCAGCTTAAATCAGGGCATCTCCTACAATGAGCAGTTCTTC. It translates to CASSLNQGISYNEQFF.

The gene calls are TRBV15 and TRBJ1-4; weak D call: TRBD1 (5 bases). Trimming stripped 3 bases from V and 4 bases from J, with 12 bases between. The CDR3 totals 15 residues. Germline V gene data show CDR1 as LNHNV and CDR2 as YYDKDF (reference sequence). As DNA, the CDR3 is TGTGCCACCAGCAGCTTGGGGGGGTATAATGAAAAACTGTTTTTT. Translation gives CATSSLGGYNEKLFF.

This clonotype was observed many times. V gene TRBV6-5 combines with J gene TRBJ1-5; the D is unclear. CDR1 is MNHEY and CDR2 is SVGAGI in the germline V gene. Trimming removed 0 bases at V and 0 bases at J, with 15 bases between. The CDR3 consists of 18 residues. The CDR3 is CASSYSRKAAYSNQPQHF. In DNA form, the CDR3 reads TGTGCCAGCAGTTACTCGAGAAAGGCTGCTTATAGCAATCAGCCCCAGCATTTT.

This chain joins TRBV9 and TRBJ2-5; D remains ambiguous. Germline V gene data show CDR1 as SGDLS and CDR2 as YYNGEE. V was cut by 0 bases and J by 5 bases, with 11 bases left in between. CDR3 length equals 14 residues. Here the CDR3 reads CASSVGPAKETQYF. For the CDR3, the DNA is TGTGCCAGCAGCGTAGGCCCAGCGAAGGAGACCCAGTACTTC.

The V gene is TRBV18, the J gene TRBJ2-7; 8 nucleotides align to TRBD2. Trimming took 4 bases from V and 0 from J; bases not matched to a gene: 2. Germline V CDR1 and CDR2: KGHSH, LQKENI. There are 14 residues in the CDR3. The CDR3 region has the DNA TGTGCCAGCTCACAGCGGGGGAGCTCCTACGAGCAGTACGTC. This sequence encodes CASSQRGSSYEQYV.

The table lists this clonotype with a few counts. This chain links TRBV20-1 with TRBJ1-4, with TRBD1 identical over 8 bases. Germline CDR1 DFQATT, CDR2 SNEGSKA (reference sequence). V was pared by 6 bases and J by 0 bases, with 9 bases of the junction left unmatched. The CDR3 loop spans 16 amino acids. CDR3 bases: TGCAGTGCCCTCAGACAGGGGCTTGCAACTAATGAAAAACTGTTTTTT. It specifies CSALRQGLATNEKLFF.